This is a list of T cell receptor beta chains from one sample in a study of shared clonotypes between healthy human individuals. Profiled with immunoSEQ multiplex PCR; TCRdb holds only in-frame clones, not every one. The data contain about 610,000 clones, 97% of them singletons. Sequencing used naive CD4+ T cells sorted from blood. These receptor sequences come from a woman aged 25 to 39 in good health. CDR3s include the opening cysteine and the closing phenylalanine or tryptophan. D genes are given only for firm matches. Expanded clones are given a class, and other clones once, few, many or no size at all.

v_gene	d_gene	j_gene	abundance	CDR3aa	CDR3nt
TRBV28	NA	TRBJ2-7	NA	CASRRPRHRSSYEQYF	TGTGCCAGCAGGAGACCACGACACAGGAGCTCCTACGAGCAGTACTTC
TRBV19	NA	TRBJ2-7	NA	CASSRERGLSYEQYF	TGTGCCAGTAGTAGGGAACGAGGACTTTCCTACGAGCAGTACTTC
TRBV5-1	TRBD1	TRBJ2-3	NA	CASSLGQGRDTQYF	TGCGCCAGCAGCTTGGGACAGGGAAGGGATACGCAGTATTTT
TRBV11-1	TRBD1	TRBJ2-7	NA	CASSRDSTYEQYF	TGTGCCAGCAGCCGGGACAGTACCTACGAGCAGTACTTC
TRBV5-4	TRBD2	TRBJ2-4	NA	CASSSGLAGVAKNIQYF	TGTGCCAGCAGCTCGGGACTAGCGGGAGTGGCCAAAAACATTCAGTACTTC
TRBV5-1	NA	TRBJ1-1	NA	CASSLSPTENTEAFF	TGCGCCAGCAGCCTCTCCCCGACAGAGAACACTGAAGCTTTCTTT
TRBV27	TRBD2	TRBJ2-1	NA	CASTPTSGSYNEQFF	TGTGCCAGCACCCCCACTAGCGGGAGCTACAATGAGCAGTTCTTC
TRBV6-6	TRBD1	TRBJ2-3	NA	CASQARTGLSTDTQYF	TGTGCCAGCCAAGCGCGGACAGGGCTAAGCACAGATACGCAGTATTTT
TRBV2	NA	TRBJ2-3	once	CASTVSFTDTQYF	TGTGCCAGCACGGTCTCCTTCACAGATACGCAGTATTTT
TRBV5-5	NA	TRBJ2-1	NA	CASSFAIHNEQFF	TGTGCCAGCAGCTTCGCGATTCACAATGAGCAGTTCTTC
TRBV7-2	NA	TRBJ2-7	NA	CASSGGLTYEQYF	TGTGCCAGCAGCGGGGGACTTACCTACGAGCAGTACTTC
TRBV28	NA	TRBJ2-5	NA	CASSNPGGQLYQETQYF	TGTGCCAGCAGTAACCCGGGGGGACAGCTGTACCAAGAGACCCAGTACTTC
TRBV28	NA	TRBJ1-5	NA	CASSRGPNQPQHF	TGTGCCAGCAGTCGGGGGCCCAATCAGCCCCAGCATTTT
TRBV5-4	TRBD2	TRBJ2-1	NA	CASSLPARTSGSNEQFF	TGTGCCAGCAGCTTGCCAGCTCGGACTAGCGGGAGTAATGAGCAGTTCTTC
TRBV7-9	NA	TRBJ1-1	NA	CASSKRDPKLTEAFF	TGTGCCAGCAGCAAGCGGGACCCCAAATTGACTGAAGCTTTCTTT
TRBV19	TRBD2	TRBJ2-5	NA	CASSERTSGRGETQYF	TGTGCCAGTAGTGAGCGGACTAGCGGGAGAGGAGAGACCCAGTACTTC
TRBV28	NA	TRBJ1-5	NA	CASSLGSNQPQHF	TGTGCCAGCAGTTTAGGCAGCAATCAGCCCCAGCATTTT
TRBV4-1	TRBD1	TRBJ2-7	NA	CASSPQEGTVSREQYF	TGCGCCAGCAGCCCACAAGAGGGGACAGTTTCACGCGAGCAGTACTTC
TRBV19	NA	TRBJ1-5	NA	CASSMGGGISRQPQHF	TGTGCCAGTAGTATGGGGGGCGGGATATCGCGCCAGCCCCAGCATTTT
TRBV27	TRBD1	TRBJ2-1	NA	CASSSPGQGAGEQFF	TGTGCCAGCAGTTCCCCGGGACAGGGGGCGGGTGAGCAGTTCTTC
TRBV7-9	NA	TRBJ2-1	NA	CASTPDWGSGNEQFF	TGTGCCAGCACCCCAGATTGGGGATCGGGCAATGAGCAGTTCTTC
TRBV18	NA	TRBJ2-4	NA	CASSPYKQGAKNIQYF	TGTGCCAGCTCACCATACAAACAGGGAGCCAAAAACATTCAGTACTTC
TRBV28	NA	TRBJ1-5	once	CASSFSGGSNQPQHF	TGTGCCAGCAGTTTCTCGGGCGGAAGCAATCAGCCCCAGCATTTT
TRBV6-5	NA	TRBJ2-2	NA	CASTRSLNGELFF	TGTGCCAGCACCCGGTCCTTAAACGGGGAGCTGTTTTTT
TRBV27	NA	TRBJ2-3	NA	CASSPGTVDTQYF	TGTGCCAGCAGTCCCGGGACTGTGGATACGCAGTATTTT
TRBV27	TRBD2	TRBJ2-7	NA	CASSVAGGTYEQYF	TGTGCCAGCAGTGTAGCGGGAGGTACTTACGAGCAGTACTTC
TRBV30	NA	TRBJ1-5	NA	CAWSLSIPNQPQHF	TGTGCCTGGAGCTTGAGCATTCCAAATCAGCCCCAGCATTTT
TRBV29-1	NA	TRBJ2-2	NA	CSVGGGTGELFF	TGCAGCGTTGGAGGGGGTACCGGGGAGCTGTTTTTT
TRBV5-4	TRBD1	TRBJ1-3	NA	CASSSGQANSGNTIYF	TGTGCCAGCAGCTCCGGACAGGCTAACTCTGGAAACACCATATATTTT
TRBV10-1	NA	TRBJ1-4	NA	CASSPGANEKLFF	TGCGCCAGCAGTCCGGGGGCTAATGAAAAACTGTTTTTT
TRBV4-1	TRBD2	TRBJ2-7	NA	CASSRGTSGGNGLEQYF	TGCGCCAGCAGCCGCGGGACTAGCGGGGGGAATGGGTTGGAGCAGTACTTC
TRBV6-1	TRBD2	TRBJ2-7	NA	CASSEGWLAGLYEQYF	TGTGCCAGCAGTGAGGGTTGGCTAGCGGGCCTATACGAGCAGTACTTC
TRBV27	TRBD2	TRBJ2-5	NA	CASNLRLAATNWGETQYF	TGTGCCAGCAACCTTCGACTAGCGGCCACCAACTGGGGGGAGACCCAGTACTTC
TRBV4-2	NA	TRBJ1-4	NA	CASSQDPQGRTNEKLFF	TGTGCCAGCAGCCAAGATCCGCAGGGACGGACTAATGAAAAACTGTTTTTT
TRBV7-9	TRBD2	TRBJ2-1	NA	CASSLGLAGEVGQFF	TGTGCCAGCAGCTTGGGGCTAGCGGGAGAGGTTGGGCAGTTCTTC
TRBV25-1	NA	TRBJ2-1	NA	CASTSEGSYNEQFF	TGTGCCAGCACGAGCGAGGGGAGTTACAATGAGCAGTTCTTC
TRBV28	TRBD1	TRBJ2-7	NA	CATLQGAVYEQYF	TGTGCCACGCTACAGGGGGCGGTCTACGAGCAGTACTTC
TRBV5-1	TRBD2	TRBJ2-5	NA	CASSLVGAGGGETQYF	TGCGCCAGCAGCTTGGTAGGAGCGGGAGGAGGAGAGACCCAGTACTTC
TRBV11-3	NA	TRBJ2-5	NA	CASSTGWGETQYF	TGTGCCAGCAGCACAGGGTGGGGAGAGACCCAGTACTTC
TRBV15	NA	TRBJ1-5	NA	CATSIPEAQPQHF	TGTGCCACCAGCATCCCAGAGGCTCAGCCCCAGCATTTT
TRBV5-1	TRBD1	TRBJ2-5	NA	CAIPGTGKVTQYF	TGCGCCATCCCCGGGACAGGGAAGGTGACCCAGTACTTC
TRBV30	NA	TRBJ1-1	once	CAWTREYGTEAFF	TGTGCCTGGACCCGGGAGTACGGGACTGAAGCTTTCTTT
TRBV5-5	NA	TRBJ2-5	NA	CASSLALQARETQYF	TGTGCCAGCAGCTTGGCTTTACAGGCCAGGGAGACCCAGTACTTC
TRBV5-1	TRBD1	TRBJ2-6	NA	CASSSPGTGSVSSGANVLTF	TGCGCCAGCAGTTCTCCCGGGACAGGTTCGGTCAGCTCTGGGGCCAACGTCCTGACTTTC
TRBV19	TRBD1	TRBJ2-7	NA	CASRRQGSYEQYF	TGTGCCAGTAGGAGACAGGGCTCCTACGAGCAGTACTTC
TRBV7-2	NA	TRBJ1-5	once	CASRDPGQPQHF	TGTGCCAGCAGGGACCCGGGACAGCCCCAGCATTTT
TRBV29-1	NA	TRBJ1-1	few	CSVVAGRNTEAFF	TGCAGCGTTGTAGCGGGACGCAACACTGAAGCTTTCTTT
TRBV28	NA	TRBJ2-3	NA	CASRTTSTDTQYF	TGTGCCAGCCGGACAACTAGCACAGATACGCAGTATTTT
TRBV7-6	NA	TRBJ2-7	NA	CASSLRPGAGEQYF	TGTGCCAGCAGCCTCAGGCCGGGGGCCGGCGAGCAGTACTTC
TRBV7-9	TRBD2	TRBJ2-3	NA	CASSLWFVAGGPSADTQYF	TGTGCCAGCAGCTTGTGGTTTGTAGCGGGAGGCCCGTCGGCAGATACGCAGTATTTT
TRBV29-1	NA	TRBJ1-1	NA	CSVELPPTRGGPHTEAFF	TGCAGCGTTGAACTCCCACCGACCCGGGGGGGGCCTCACACTGAAGCTTTCTTT
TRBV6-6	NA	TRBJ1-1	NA	CASSYSGRAFF	TGTGCCAGCAGTTACTCAGGTAGAGCTTTCTTT
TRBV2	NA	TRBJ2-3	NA	CASRLRDSTDTQYF	TGTGCCAGTCGCCTGAGGGATTCGACAGATACGCAGTATTTT
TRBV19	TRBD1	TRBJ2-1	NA	CASSPGTGHGEQFF	TGTGCCAGTAGTCCGGGGACAGGGCACGGTGAGCAGTTCTTC
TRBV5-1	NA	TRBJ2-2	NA	CASSLGQNTGELFF	TGCGCCAGCAGTCTTGGACAGAACACCGGGGAGCTGTTTTTT
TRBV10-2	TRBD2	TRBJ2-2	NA	CASRTSGSRGTGELFF	TGCGCCAGCAGGACTAGCGGGAGTCGGGGGACCGGGGAGCTGTTTTTT